The 8 T cell receptor beta chains reported below all come from one sample, sequenced in a study of CD8+CD57+ T cells in acquired aplastic anemia. TCR beta VDJ and CDR3 profiles were obtained from a genomic DNA template. Each CDR3 protein gets one entry after TCRdb re-called the reads with MiXCR. The top ten clones hold about 2.9% of a sample with approximately 170,000 distinct CDR3 sequences, roughly half of them seen once. Sequencing was done on patients that had shown CD8+CD57+ cell expansion by flow cytometry. Specimen: sorted CD4+, CD8+, or CD8+CD57+ T cells (not recorded which) from PBMCs. All receptors derive from a human donor with aplastic anemia.

The chain carries TRBV24-1 and TRBJ2-5; 7 nucleotides agree with TRBD1. Germline trimming cut 3 bases from V and 4 bases from J; bases unmatched to any gene: 7. Per the germline V gene, CDR1 is KGHDR and CDR2 is SFDVKD. The CDR3 runs 15 residues. CDR3 in DNA: TGTGCCACCAGTGATCCCCTAAGGGGGCGAGAGACCCAGTACTTC. Its translation is CATSDPLRGRETQYF.

The gene calls are TRBV19 and TRBJ1-2; D ambiguous. CDR3 length equals 11 residues. Germline loops: CDR1 LNHDA, CDR2 SQIVND (reference sequence). The CDR3 DNA reads TGTGCATCAACGTACAACTATGGCTACACCTTC. Its translation: CASTYNYGYTF.

This clonotype turned up a few times. The CDR3: CASTEQFQASYEQYF. CDR3 sequence (DNA): TGTGCCAGTACAGAACAGTTCCAGGCCTCCTACGAGCAGTACTTC. The genes are TRBV19 and TRBJ2-7; no clear D. This CDR3 comprises 15 residues. The germline V gene has CDR1 LNHDA and CDR2 SQIVND (reference sequence). V lost 7 bases and J 0 bases, leaving 16 bases between the germline ends.

This clonotype was seen ten or more times. The J gene is TRBJ2-7, the V gene TRBV27, with 8 bases that match TRBD1. The V segment lost 5 bases and the J segment 3 bases; nucleotides outside the gene matches: 9. The CDR3 length is 15 residues. Germline lookup yields CDR1 MNHEY and CDR2 SMNVEV (reference sequence). This CDR3 is CASSKAGTGYYEQYV. CDR3 nucleotides: TGTGCCAGCAGTAAAGCCGGGACAGGTTACTACGAGCAGTACGTC.

On this clonotype: A read error is likely, as this CDR3 ends without the conserved phenylalanine or tryptophan. It is unclear where the CDR3 begins or ends on the DNA, so no DNA is shown, and the CDR3 is as TCRdb lists it. The chain couples TRBV12-3 or TRBV12-4 to TRBJ1-3; the table's D call TRBD1 went unverified against the DNA. The CDR3 region is 14 residues in length, termini included. CDR3 region: CASSLGQPGNTVYL.

The chain joins TRBV19 to TRBJ1-4; D might be TRBD1 (6 bases). V was cut by 9 bases and J by 5 bases, with 16 bases left in between. Germline V gene sequence: CDR1 LNHDA, CDR2 SQIVND (reference sequence). This CDR3 is built from 14 residues. The chain's CDR3 is CASQGGTPNEKLFF. DNA for the CDR3: TGTGCCAGCCAAGGGGGGACACCGAATGAAAAACTGTTTTTT.

This clonotype was observed at least ten times. The chain has TRBV7-2 and TRBJ1-1, with 7 nucleotides matching TRBD1. Germline V gene data show CDR1 as SGHTA and CDR2 as FQGNSA. This CDR3 has 14 residues. V was clipped by 5 bases and J by 1 base; unmatched bases: 4. The CDR3 loop reads CASSLGTANTEAFF. CDR3 nucleotide sequence: TGTGCCAGCAGCCTCGGGACAGCGAACACTGAAGCTTTCTTT.

This clonotype appeared a few times. One base away lies a much larger clone, so this may be a sequencing read error. The V gene is TRBV12-3 or TRBV12-4, the J gene TRBJ1-2; perhaps TRBD1 as D (6 bases). This CDR3 has 14 residues. Trimming took 2 bases from V and 7 from J, leaving 14 bases between them. CDR3 amino acids: CASSLRRGAGGYTF. The CDR3 DNA reads as TGTGCCAGCAGTTTACGACGGGGGGCGGGTGGCTACACCTTC.